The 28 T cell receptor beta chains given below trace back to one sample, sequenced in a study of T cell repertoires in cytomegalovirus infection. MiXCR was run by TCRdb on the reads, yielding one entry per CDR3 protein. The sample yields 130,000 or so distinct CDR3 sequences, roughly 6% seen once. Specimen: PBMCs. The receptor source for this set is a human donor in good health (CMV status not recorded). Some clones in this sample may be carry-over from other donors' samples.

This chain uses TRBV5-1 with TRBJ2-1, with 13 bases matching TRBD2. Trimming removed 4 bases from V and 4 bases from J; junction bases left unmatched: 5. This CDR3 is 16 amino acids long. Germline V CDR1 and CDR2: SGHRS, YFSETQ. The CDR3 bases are TGCGCCAGCAGCCAGGGACTAGCGGGGCTATACAATGAGCAGTTCTTC. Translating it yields CASSQGLAGLYNEQFF.

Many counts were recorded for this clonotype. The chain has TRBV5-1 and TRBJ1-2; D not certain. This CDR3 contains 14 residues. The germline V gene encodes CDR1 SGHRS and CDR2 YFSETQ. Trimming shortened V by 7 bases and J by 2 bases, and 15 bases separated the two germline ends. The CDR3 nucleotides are TGCGCCAGCCGCCGGGAGGAGGGCAACTATGGCTACACCTTC. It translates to CASRREEGNYGYTF. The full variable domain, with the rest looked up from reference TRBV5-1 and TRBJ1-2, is KAGVTQTPRYLIKTRGQQVTLSCSPISGHRSVSWYQQTPGQGLQFLFEYFSETQRNKGNFPGRFSGRQFSNSRSEMNVSTLELGDSALYLCASRREEGNYGYTFGSGTRLTVV.

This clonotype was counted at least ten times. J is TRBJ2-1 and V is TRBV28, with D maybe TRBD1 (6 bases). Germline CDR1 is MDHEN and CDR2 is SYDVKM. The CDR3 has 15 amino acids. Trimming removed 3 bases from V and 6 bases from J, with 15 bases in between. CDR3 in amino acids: CASSLWSQGTNEQFF. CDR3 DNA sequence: TGTGCCAGCAGTTTGTGGTCGCAGGGGACCAATGAGCAGTTCTTC.

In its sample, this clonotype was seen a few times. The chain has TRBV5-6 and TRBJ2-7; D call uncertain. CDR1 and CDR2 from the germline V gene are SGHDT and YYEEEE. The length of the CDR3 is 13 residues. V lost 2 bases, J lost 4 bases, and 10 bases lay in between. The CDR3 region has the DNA TGTGCCAGCAGCTTTACAGAGCGTTACGAGCAGTACTTC. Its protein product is CASSFTERYEQYF.

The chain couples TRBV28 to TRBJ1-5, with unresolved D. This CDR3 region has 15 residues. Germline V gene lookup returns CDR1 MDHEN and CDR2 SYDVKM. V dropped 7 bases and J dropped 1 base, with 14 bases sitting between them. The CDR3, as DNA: TGTGCCAGCACATTAATCATCGGAAGCAATCAGCCCCAGCATTTT. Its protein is CASTLIIGSNQPQHF.

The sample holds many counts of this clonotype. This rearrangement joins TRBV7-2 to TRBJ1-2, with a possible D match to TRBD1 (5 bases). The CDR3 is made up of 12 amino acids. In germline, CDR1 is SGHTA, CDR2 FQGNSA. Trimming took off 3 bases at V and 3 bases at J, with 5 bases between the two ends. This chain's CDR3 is CASSFRDYGYTF. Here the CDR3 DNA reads TGTGCCAGCAGCTTCAGGGACTATGGCTACACCTTC.

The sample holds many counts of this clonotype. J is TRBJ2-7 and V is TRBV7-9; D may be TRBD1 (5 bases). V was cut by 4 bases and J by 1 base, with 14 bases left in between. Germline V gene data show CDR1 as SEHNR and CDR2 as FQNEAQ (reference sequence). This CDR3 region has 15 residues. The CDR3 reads CASSSYRQNSYEQYF. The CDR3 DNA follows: TGTGCCAGCAGCTCCTACCGACAGAATTCCTACGAGCAGTACTTC.

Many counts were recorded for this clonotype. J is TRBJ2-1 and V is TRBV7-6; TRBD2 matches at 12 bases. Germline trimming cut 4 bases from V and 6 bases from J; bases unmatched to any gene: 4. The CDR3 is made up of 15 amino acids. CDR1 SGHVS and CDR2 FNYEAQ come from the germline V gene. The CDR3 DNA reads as TGTGCCAGCAGCTCCGGACTAGCGGGGACCAATGAGCAGTTCTTC. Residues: CASSSGLAGTNEQFF. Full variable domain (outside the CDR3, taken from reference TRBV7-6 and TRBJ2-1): GAGVSQSPRYKVTKRGQDVALRCDPISGHVSLYWYRQALGQGPEFLTYFNYEAQQDKSGLPNDRFSAERPEGSISTLTIQRTEQRDSAMYRCASSSGLAGTNEQFFGPGTRLTVL.

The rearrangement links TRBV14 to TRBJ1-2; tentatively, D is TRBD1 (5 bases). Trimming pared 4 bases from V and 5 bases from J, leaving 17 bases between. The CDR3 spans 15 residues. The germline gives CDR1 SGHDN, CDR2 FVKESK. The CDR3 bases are TGTGCCAGCAGCCGCGGGACGGGCGAAGGGTATGGCTACACCTTC. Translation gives CASSRGTGEGYGYTF.

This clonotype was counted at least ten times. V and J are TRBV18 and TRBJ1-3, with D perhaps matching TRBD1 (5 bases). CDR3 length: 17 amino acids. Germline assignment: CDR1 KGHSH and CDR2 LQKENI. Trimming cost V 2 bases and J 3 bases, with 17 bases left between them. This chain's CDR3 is CASSPGGNRHDGNTIYF. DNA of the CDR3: TGTGCCAGCTCACCAGGAGGAAACAGGCATGATGGAAACACCATATATTTT.

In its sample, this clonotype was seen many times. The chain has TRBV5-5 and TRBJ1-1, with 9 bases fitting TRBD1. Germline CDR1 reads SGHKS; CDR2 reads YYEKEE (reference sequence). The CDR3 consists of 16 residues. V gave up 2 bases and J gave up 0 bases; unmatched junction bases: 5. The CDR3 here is CASSLPTGGMNTEAFF. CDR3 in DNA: TGTGCCAGCAGCTTACCGACAGGGGGGATGAACACTGAAGCTTTCTTT. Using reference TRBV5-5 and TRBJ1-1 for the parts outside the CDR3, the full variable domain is DAGVTQSPTHLIKTRGQQVTLRCSPISGHKSVSWYQQVLGQGPQFIFQYYEKEERGRGNFPDRFSARQFPNYSSELNVNALLLGDSALYLCASSLPTGGMNTEAFFGQGTRLTVV.

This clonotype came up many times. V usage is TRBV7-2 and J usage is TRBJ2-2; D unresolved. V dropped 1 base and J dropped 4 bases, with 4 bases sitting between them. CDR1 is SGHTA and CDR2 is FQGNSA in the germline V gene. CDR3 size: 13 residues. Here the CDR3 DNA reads TGTGCCAGCAGCTTAGGGGGCACCGGGGAGCTGTTTTTT. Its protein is CASSLGGTGELFF.

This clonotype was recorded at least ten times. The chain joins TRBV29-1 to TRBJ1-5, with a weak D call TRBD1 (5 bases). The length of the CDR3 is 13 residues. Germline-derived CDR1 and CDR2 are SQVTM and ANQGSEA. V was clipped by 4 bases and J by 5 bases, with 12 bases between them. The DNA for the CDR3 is TGCAGCGTTGGTGGCGGGACTTATCAGCCCCAGCATTTT. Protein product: CSVGGGTYQPQHF. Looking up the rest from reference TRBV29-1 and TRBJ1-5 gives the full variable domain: SAVISQKPSRDICQRGTSLTIQCQVDSQVTMMFWYRQQPGQSLTLIATANQGSEATYESGFVIDKFPISRPNLTFSTLTVSNMSPEDSSIYLCSVGGGTYQPQHFGDGTRLSIL.

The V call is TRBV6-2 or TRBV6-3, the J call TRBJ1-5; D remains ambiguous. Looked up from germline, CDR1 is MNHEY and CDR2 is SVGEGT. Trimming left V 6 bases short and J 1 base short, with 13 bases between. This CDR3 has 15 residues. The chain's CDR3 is CASSPGSHSNQPQHF. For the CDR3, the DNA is TGTGCCAGCAGCCCCGGGAGTCACAGCAATCAGCCCCAGCATTTT.

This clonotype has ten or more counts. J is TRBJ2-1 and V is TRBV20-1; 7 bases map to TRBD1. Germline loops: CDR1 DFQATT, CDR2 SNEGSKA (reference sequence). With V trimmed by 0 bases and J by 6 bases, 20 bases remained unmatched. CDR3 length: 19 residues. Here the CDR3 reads CSAREVTGPELLRPNEQFF. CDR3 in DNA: TGCAGTGCTAGAGAGGTGACAGGGCCTGAACTACTACGACCCAATGAGCAGTTCTTC.

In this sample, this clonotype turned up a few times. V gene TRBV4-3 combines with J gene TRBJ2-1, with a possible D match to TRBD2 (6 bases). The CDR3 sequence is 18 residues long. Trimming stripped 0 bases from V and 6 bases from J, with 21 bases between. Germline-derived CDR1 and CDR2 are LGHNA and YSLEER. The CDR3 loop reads CASSQEGIGPSEGNEQFF. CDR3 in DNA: TGCGCCAGCAGCCAAGAGGGTATCGGGCCTAGCGAGGGCAATGAGCAGTTCTTC.

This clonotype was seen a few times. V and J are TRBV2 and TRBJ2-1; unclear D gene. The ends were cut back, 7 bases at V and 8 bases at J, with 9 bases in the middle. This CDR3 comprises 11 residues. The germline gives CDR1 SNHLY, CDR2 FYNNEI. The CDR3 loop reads CASTLLDEQFF. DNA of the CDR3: TGTGCCAGCACCCTGCTCGATGAGCAGTTCTTC.

The CDR3 DNA follows: TGTGCCAGCAGCCTGGCGGCAAACCAAGAGACCCAGTACTTC. Its protein is CASSLAANQETQYF. This chain links TRBV7-9 with TRBJ2-5; D remains ambiguous. V shed 5 bases and J shed 0 bases, with 10 bases lying between them. The germline gives CDR1 SEHNR, CDR2 FQNEAQ (reference sequence). The CDR3 is 14 amino acids.

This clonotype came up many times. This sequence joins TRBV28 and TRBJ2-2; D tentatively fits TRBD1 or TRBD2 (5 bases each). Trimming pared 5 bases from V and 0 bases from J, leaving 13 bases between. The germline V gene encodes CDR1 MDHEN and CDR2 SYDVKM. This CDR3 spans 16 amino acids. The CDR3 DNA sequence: TGTGCCAGCAGTCCCCTAGGGACGGCGAACACCGGGGAGCTGTTTTTT. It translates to CASSPLGTANTGELFF.

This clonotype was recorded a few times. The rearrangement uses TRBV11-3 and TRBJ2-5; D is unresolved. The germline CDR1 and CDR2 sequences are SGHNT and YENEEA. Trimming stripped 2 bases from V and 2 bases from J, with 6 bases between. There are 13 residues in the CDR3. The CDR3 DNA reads TGTGCCAGCAGCTTACACGGGCAAGAGACCCAGTACTTC. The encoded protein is CASSLHGQETQYF.

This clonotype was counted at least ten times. CDR3 DNA: TGTGCCAGCAGTTTAGGGGGGGGCACAGGGGGCCAATCACCCCTCCACTTT. Translated: CASSLGGGTGGQSPLHF. The chain uses TRBV28 and TRBJ1-6; 9 positions match TRBD1. This CDR3 has 17 residues. Germline V CDR1 and CDR2: MDHEN, SYDVKM. With 2 bases clipped from V and 10 bases from J, the junction kept 12 bases outside the gene matches.

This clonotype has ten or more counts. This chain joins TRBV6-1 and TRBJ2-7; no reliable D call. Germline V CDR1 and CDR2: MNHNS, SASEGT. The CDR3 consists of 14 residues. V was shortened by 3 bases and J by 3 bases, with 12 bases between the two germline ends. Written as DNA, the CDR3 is TGTGCCAGCAGTGAGGGTGAGACTCGCTACGAGCAGTACTTC. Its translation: CASSEGETRYEQYF.

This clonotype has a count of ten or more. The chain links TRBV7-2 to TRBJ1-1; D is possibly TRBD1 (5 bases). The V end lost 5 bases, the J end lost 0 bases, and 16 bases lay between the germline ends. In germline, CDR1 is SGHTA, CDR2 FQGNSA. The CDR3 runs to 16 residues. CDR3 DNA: TGTGCCAGCAGCCCGACCGCCGGGACGGTGAACACTGAAGCTTTCTTT. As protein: CASSPTAGTVNTEAFF.

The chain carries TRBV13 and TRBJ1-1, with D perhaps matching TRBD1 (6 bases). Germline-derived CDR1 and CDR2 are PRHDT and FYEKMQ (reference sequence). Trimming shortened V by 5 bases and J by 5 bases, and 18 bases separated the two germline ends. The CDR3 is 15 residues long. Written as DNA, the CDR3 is TGTGCCAGCAGCCCCTTCCGGGGGGCGAGTACTGAAGCTTTCTTT. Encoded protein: CASSPFRGASTEAFF.

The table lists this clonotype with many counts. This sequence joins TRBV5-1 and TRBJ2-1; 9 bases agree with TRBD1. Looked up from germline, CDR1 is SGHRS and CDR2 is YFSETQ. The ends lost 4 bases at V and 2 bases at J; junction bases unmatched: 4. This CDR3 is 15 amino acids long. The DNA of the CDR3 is TGCGCCAGCAGCGGGGGACAGGGAACCTACAATGAGCAGTTCTTC. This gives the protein CASSGGQGTYNEQFF.

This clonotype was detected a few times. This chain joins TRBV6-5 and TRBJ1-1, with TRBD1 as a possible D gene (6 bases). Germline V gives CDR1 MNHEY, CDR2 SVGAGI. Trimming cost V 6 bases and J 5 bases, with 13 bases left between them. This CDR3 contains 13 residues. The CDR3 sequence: CASSPRGLTEAFF. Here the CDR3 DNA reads TGTGCCAGCAGCCCCCGGGGGCTTACTGAAGCTTTCTTT.

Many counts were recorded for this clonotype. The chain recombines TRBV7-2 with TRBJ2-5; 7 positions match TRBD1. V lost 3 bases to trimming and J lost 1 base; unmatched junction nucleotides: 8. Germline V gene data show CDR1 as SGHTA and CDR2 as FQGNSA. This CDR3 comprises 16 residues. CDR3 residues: CASSFETGYGQETQYF. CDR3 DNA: TGTGCCAGCAGCTTTGAGACAGGGTATGGCCAAGAGACCCAGTACTTC.

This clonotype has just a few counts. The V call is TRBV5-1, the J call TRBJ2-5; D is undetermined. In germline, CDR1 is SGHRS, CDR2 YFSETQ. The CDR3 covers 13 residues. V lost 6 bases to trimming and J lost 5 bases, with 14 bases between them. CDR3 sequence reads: CASTPGSMETQYF. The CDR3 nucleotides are TGCGCCAGCACCCCGGGTAGCATGGAGACCCAGTACTTC.